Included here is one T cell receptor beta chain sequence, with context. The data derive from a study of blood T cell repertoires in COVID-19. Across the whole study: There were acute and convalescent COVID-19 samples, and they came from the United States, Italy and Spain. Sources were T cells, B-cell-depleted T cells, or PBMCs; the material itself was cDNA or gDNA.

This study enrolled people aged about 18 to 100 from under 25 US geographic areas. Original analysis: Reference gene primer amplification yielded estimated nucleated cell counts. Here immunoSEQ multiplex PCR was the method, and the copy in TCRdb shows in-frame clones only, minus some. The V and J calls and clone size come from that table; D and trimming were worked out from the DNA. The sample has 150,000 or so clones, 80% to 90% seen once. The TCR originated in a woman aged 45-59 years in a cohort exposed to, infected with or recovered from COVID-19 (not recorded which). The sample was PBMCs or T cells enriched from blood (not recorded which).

The CDR3 DNA reads TGTGCCAGCAGCAGGGACTTGAGGGATGAGCAGTTCTTC. It specifies CASSRDLRDEQFF. The chain recombines TRBV6-4 with TRBJ2-1, with D maybe TRBD2 (6 bases). Germline V gene sequence: CDR1 MRHNA, CDR2 SNTAGT. The CDR3 consists of 13 residues. V lost 6 bases and J lost 8, with 14 bases in between.